This is a list of T cell receptor beta chains from one sample in a study of T-cell memory formation after mild COVID-19. TCRdb used MiXCR to reprocess the 5' RACE reads, holding one entry per CDR3 protein. The data show about 360,000 distinct CDR3 sequences, 13% to 15% seen once. The source material was PBMCs or a T cell subset sorted from them (not recorded which). These TCRs come from a man between 18 and 35 years old who had mild COVID-19 (a few samples of this study predate the infection). Cell type and time point are not known. Each CDR3 is given with its conserved first and last residue. D genes are given only for firm matches. The size entry is marked missing in some rows and otherwise reads once, few, many or a size class.

abundance	v_gene	d_gene	j_gene	CDR3aa	CDR3nt
few	TRBV5-1	TRBD2	TRBJ2-3	CASSSRTSGTPDTQYF	TGCGCCAGCAGCTCGCGGACTAGCGGGACCCCAGATACGCAGTATTTT
.	TRBV4-3	TRBD2	TRBJ2-5	CASSQTSGDGETQYF	TGCGCCAGCAGCCAAACTAGCGGGGACGGAGAGACCCAGTACTTC
few	TRBV12-3/TRBV12-4	.	TRBJ1-2	CASSWRDSHGCTF	TGTGCCAGCAGTTGGAGGGACTCGCATGGCTGCACCTTC
few	TRBV6-5	TRBD2	TRBJ2-7	CASSSLAGDRSYEQYF	TGTGCCAGCAGTTCCTTAGCGGGGGACCGCTCCTACGAGCAGTACTTC
few	TRBV10-3	.	TRBJ2-5	CAISKVHGEQETQYF	TGTGCCATCAGCAAAGTCCACGGCGAGCAAGAGACCCAGTACTTC
few	TRBV24-1	.	TRBJ2-2	CATSQTVSANTGELFF	TGTGCCACCAGTCAAACAGTGTCAGCGAACACCGGGGAGCTGTTTTTT
many	TRBV5-1	.	TRBJ2-1	CASSLFGGRWNEQFF	TGCGCCAGCAGCTTGTTCGGGGGCCGGTGGAATGAGCAGTTCTTC
many	TRBV3-1	.	TRBJ1-5	CASSQDGGGNQPQHF	TGTGCCAGCAGCCAAGATGGCGGAGGGAATCAGCCCCAGCATTTT
.	TRBV5-1	.	TRBJ1-3	CASSLDGTSYSGNTIYF	TGCGCCAGCAGCTTGGACGGCACTTCCTACTCTGGAAACACCATATATTTT
few	TRBV3-1	.	TRBJ1-2	CASSPKGQLYGYTF	TGTGCCAGCAGCCCTAAAGGACAGCTCTATGGCTACACCTTC
.	TRBV3-1	TRBD2	TRBJ2-3	CASSQETSGTDTQYF	TGTGCCAGCAGCCAAGAAACTAGCGGTACAGATACGCAGTATTTT
.	TRBV7-6	.	TRBJ1-1	CASSRGPGNTEAFF	TGTGCCAGCAGCCGCGGGCCCGGGAACACTGAAGCTTTCTTT
.	TRBV12-3/TRBV12-4	TRBD1	TRBJ1-1	CASSPQGAPTEAFF	TGTGCCAGCAGTCCGCAGGGGGCCCCAACTGAAGCTTTCTTT
few	TRBV7-8	TRBD1	TRBJ2-2	CASSGYTGGTGELFF	TGTGCCAGCAGCGGATATACAGGGGGGACTGGGGAGCTGTTTTTT
few	TRBV2	.	TRBJ1-2	CASSDVDYGYTF	TGTGCCAGCAGTGACGTAGACTATGGCTACACCTTC
few	TRBV20-1	.	TRBJ2-1	CSASNHGGGEQFF	TGCAGTGCTAGCAACCATGGAGGGGGTGAGCAGTTCTTC
.	TRBV5-1	TRBD1	TRBJ2-7	CASSLQGTGDYEQYF	TGCGCCAGCAGCCTCCAAGGGACAGGGGACTACGAGCAGTACTTC
.	TRBV6-5	.	TRBJ2-5	CATNPGLGRPRETQYF	TGTGCCACCAACCCGGGGCTGGGGCGGCCTCGAGAGACCCAGTACTTC
few	TRBV6-5	.	TRBJ2-2	CASAVAGELFF	TGTGCCAGCGCGGTTGCCGGGGAGCTGTTTTTT